This T cell receptor beta chain was captured in a study of OX40 agonist ivuxolimab in advanced cancers. Measured with immunoSEQ multiplex PCR; TCRdb has only the in-frame clones, and not every one. The sample has about 83,000 clones, 91% seen once. This CDR3 contains 15 residues. The source of this sequence is an adult with an advanced solid tumor such as melanoma, head and neck, liver or kidney cancer. The input for sequencing was CD4+ or CD8+ T cells sorted from blood, taken in a trial of the OX40 agonist ivuxolimab. The V call is TRBV1, the J call TRBJ1-3; the table calls TRBD1, which could not be checked here. TRBV1 is labeled a pseudogene. In DNA, the CDR3 is TGCACCAGCAGCCAAAACGCACACTCTGGAAACACCATATATTTT. It specifies CTSSQNAHSGNTIYF.